One T cell receptor (beta chain) is described in this entry. This sample was included in a study of cytomegalovirus exposure and HLA in healthy donors. The PCR ran on 60 Vbeta and 13 Jbeta primers. This table comes from immunoSEQ multiplex PCR, and its TCRdb copy is limited to in-frame clones, with some not included. The sample holds around 150,000 clones, approximately 81% seen once. Germline V lookup: CDR1 SEHNR, CDR2 FQNEAQ (reference sequence). J lost 6 bases, V lost 5 bases, and 16 bases had no gene match. The CDR3 length is 17 residues. The sequencing sample was made of PBMCs. The clonotype was recovered from a man aged 18 to 29 in good health and CMV-seropositive. The chain couples TRBV7-9 to TRBJ1-2; 9 bases are shared with TRBD1. The DNA for the CDR3 is TGTGCCAGCAGCATACCAGACACCGGGACAGGGTGGGATGGCTACACCTTC. Residues: CASSIPDTGTGWDGYTF. Together with reference TRBV7-9 and TRBJ1-2, the CDR3 gives the full variable domain: DTGVSQNPRHKITKRGQNVTFRCDPISEHNRLYWYRQTLGQGPEFLTYFQNEAQLEKSRLLSDRFSAERPKGSFSTLEIQRTEQGDSAMYLCASSIPDTGTGWDGYTFGSGTRLTVV.